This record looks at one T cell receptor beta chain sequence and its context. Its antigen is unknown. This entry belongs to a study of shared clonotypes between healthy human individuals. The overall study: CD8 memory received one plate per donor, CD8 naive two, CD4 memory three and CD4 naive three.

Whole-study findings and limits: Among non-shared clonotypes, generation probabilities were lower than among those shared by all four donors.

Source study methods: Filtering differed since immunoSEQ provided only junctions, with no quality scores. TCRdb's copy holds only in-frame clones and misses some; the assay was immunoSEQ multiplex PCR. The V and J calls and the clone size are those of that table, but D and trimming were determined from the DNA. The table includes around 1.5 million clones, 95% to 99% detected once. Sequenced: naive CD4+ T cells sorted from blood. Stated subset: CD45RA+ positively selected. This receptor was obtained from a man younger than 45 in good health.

The CDR3 reads CASRAGDLPGVYSGNTIYF. CDR3 coding DNA: TGCGCCAGCAGAGCCGGGGACCTCCCAGGGGTTTACTCTGGAAACACCATATATTTT. The chain uses TRBV10-1 and TRBJ1-3; TRBD1 might be the D (6 bases). Trimming pared 6 bases from V and 0 bases from J, leaving 24 bases between. Germline loops: CDR1 WNHNN, CDR2 SYGVQD (reference sequence). This CDR3 is 19 amino acids long.